Given below is one T cell receptor beta chain in context. Antigen unknown. This sample is part of a study of shared clonotypes between healthy human individuals. On the study more broadly: The composition of the donors was a couple of women and a few men aged 18 to 49. Each donor contributed plates that comprised three CD4 naive, three CD4 memory, two CD8 naive and one CD8 memory.

The repertoire was sequenced with immunoSEQ multiplex PCR; TCRdb's copy has only in-frame clones and lacks some. The sample records about 2.5 million clones, 85% to 95% being singletons. V lost 8 bases to trimming and J lost 7 bases; unmatched junction nucleotides: 5. Germline lookup yields CDR1 SNHLY and CDR2 FYNNEI. The CDR3 sequence is 13 residues long. Study-level points and caveats: Generation probabilities of non-shared clonotypes were lower (relative to those shared by all four donors). It was the few donors that limited the genetic and exposure-history diversity represented.

The sequenced sample was naive CD4+ T cells from PBMCs. The subset: CD45RA+ positively selected. The gene calls are TRBV2 and TRBJ1-4; 9 nucleotides align to TRBD1. The TCR originated in a man aged 18 to 29 in good health. Some clones in this sample may be carry-over from other donors' samples. This CDR3 is CASEVQGAEKLFF. CDR3 nucleotide sequence: TGTGCCAGCGAGGTACAGGGGGCTGAAAAACTGTTTTTT.